This T cell receptor beta chain was sequenced for a study of human T cells and chemical hapten exposure (dated by TCRdb to the early 2020s). Concerning the study at large: For sensitization, 2% DPC in acetone was applied to a roughly 2 cm by roughly 2 cm area of upper inner arm skin. Alopecia areata with under or over 50% scalp involvement, alopecia totalis and alopecia universalis were represented in the patient cohort, which was mostly female. For TCR sequencing, blood came from 25 to 35 alopecia patients at anywhere from one to four time points (pre-sensitization, 2, 6 and 24 weeks). Libraries were combined into a pool for sequencing, and differences in TCR yield between samples came mainly from small differences in library volumes within the pool. Blood was sampled from patients pre-sensitization (week 0) and at 2, 6 and about 24 weeks after DPC sensitization. The study tracked peripheral blood TCR repertoire changes in vivo during primary and secondary sensitization to the hapten diphenylcyclopropenone (DPC) in alopecia patients. Patch testing on the upper back used Finn chambers containing 0.01% DPC, with scoring done after 6 days according to International Contact Dermatitis Research Group standards. Throughout the approximately 25-week study period, patients were also given weekly therapeutic DPC doses on the scalp.

V is reduced by 4 bases and J by 0 bases, leaving a spacing of 16 bases between them. The germline V gene (reference sequence) yields SEHNR for CDR1 and FQNEAQ for CDR2. Including the terminal cysteine and phenylalanine, the CDR3 comprises 17 residues. This entry keeps only the CDR3 DNA: 51 bases, framed from base 1. Receptor libraries were prepared by RACE. The run used a NextSeq 500. During library preparation, unique molecular identifiers were attached to individual cDNA molecules so that TCRs could be counted in a quantitative, reproducible way. Each blood RNA sample was used to sequence both TCR alpha and TCR beta chains. Per the source publication's procedure: Samples had a median of about 96,000 TCRs, with a range from about 23,224 to 750,000. The Decombinator software suite was used to annotate V, J and CDR3 in the TCR reads. To make PS versus PT1 abundance plots, every sample was subsampled to the same number of TCRs (28,000). TCRs were defined as expanded if absent before sensitization and observed at least eight times at the 2-week time point. TCRdb's own reprocessing of the public reads used fastp at Q25 and MiXCR and kept productive beta chains. Every entry covers one CDR3 protein and lists the most common genes and DNA from its rows. V and J calls and clone size were set by TCRdb, not the authors. Within this sample are 140,000 or so distinct CDR3 sequences, with over 9.5% of them counted one time only. The ten largest account for about 1.3% of the sample.

According to the study, the label for this sample's time point signals: patch test 2, 6 weeks after DPC sensitization. The treatment or condition label on this specimen signifies: therapeutic diphenylcyclopropenone sensitization with weekly scalp DPC. At every patch-test visit, the blood draw took place before the patch test was put on. To be eligible, patients had to be aged 18 to 70, diagnosed with alopecia and judged suitable for DPC therapy, while pregnant patients were excluded. Unfractionated whole blood was collected in Tempus Blood RNA tubes, and total RNA was extracted from that blood. In regard to this clonotype: Its cognate antigen has yet to be identified. The input lacks base qualities; no much larger clone sits a single base away.

What the research found in general, with its limitations: Patch test score correlated positively with the number of PT1 expanded TCRs, reaching significance at thresholds 8, 16 and 32 but not at 4. Repeated subsampling changed both the strength of the expansion versus patch-test correlation and the threshold at which that correlation became significant. Compared with pre-sensitization or healthy control sets, expanded TCRs formed significantly more large CDR3 similarity clusters, which is consistent with antigen-driven responses. Alopecia, a presumed autoimmune disease, was present in all patients, so the immune response of the patients might differ from that of healthy individuals. DPC sensitization did not change the number of TCRs with a frequency above 1 in 1000, and there was no evidence of changes in global repertoire structure.

The source of this sequence is a woman aged 45-65 years with alopecia areata. Some clones in this sample may be carry-over from other donors' samples. The rearrangement joined TRBV7-9 to TRBJ2-1; tentative D gene TRBD2, with 6 bases matching. The sample was whole blood, taken in connection with sensitization to the hapten diphenylcyclopropenone (DPC). Here the CDR3 is given as CASSSPTSPRSYNEQFF. The sequenced DNA is TGTGCCAGCAGCTCCCCCACTAGCCCACGCTCCTACAATGAGCAGTTCTTC.